The sequence of this TCR beta chain was determined in a study of T cells after yellow fever vaccination. The sample holds a few counts of this clonotype. MiXCR, applied by TCRdb to the 5' RACE reads, yields one record per CDR3 protein. The repertoire has some 63,000 distinct CDR3 sequences, less than 8.5% of them found once; the top ten carry 30% to 45%. The ends lost 6 bases at V and 5 bases at J; junction bases unmatched: 11. The CDR3 covers 15 residues. CDR1 and CDR2 from the germline V gene are SGHTA and FQGNSA. This clonotype originated in a young man who received the YFV17D yellow fever vaccine. The V and J genes are TRBV7-2 and TRBJ2-5; TRBD2 aligns across 8 bases. The sample in question was CD8+ T cells sorted from PBMCs, obtained 15 days after the yellow fever booster vaccination. This CDR3 reads CASSGLAGWLETQYF. CDR3 nucleotides: TGTGCCAGCAGTGGGTTAGCGGGATGGTTGGAGACCCAGTACTTC.